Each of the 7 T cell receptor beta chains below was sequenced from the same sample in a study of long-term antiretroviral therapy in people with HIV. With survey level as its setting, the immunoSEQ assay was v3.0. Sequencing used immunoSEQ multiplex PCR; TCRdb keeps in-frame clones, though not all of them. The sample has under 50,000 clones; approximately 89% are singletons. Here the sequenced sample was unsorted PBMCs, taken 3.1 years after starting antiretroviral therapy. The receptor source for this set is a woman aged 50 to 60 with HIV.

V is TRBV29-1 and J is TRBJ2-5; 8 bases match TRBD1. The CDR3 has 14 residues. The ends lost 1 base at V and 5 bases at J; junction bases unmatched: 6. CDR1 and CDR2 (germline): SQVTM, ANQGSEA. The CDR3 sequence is CSVEGAGGRETQYF. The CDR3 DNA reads TGCAGCGTTGAAGGGGCAGGGGGCAGGGAGACCCAGTACTTC.

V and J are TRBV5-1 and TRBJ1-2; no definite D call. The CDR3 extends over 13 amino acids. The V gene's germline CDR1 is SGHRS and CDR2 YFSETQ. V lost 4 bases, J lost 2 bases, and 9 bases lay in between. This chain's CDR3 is CASSKDLNYGYTF. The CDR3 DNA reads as TGCGCCAGCAGCAAGGACCTAAACTATGGCTACACCTTC. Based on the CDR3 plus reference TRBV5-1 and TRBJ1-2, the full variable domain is KAGVTQTPRYLIKTRGQQVTLSCSPISGHRSVSWYQQTPGQGLQFLFEYFSETQRNKGNFPGRFSGRQFSNSRSEMNVSTLELGDSALYLCASSKDLNYGYTFGSGTRLTVV.

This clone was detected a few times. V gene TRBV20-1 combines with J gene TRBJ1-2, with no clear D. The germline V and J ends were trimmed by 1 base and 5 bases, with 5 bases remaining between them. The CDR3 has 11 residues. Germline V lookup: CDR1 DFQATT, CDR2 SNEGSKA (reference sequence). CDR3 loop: CSARAGYGYTF. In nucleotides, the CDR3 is TGCAGTGCTAGAGCTGGTTATGGCTACACCTTC.

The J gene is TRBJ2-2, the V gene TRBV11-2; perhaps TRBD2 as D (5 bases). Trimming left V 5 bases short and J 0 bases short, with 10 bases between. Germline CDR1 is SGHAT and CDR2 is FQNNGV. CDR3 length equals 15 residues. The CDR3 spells CASSPLRANTGELFF. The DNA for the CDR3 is TGTGCCAGCAGCCCCTTGCGGGCGAACACCGGGGAGCTGTTTTTT.

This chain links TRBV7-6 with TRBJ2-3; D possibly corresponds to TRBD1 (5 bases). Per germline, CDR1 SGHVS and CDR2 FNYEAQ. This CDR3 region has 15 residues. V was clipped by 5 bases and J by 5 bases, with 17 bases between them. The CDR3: CASSIQPDSGDTQYF. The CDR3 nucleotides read TGTGCCAGCAGCATACAGCCTGACAGTGGAGATACGCAGTATTTT.

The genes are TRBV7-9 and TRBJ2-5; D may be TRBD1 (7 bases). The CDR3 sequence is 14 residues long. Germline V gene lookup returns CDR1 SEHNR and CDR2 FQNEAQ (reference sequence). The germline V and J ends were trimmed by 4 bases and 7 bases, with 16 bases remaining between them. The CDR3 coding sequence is TGTGCCAGCAGCTCAGGGGGACTTACTGGGACCCAGTACTTC. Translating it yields CASSSGGLTGTQYF.

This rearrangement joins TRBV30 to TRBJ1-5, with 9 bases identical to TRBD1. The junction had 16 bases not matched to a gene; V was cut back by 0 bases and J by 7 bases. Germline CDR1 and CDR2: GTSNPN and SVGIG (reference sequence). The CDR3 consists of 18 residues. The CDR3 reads CAWSVLGQGQGKKQPQHF. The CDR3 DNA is TGTGCCTGGAGTGTATTGGGACAGGGACAAGGAAAGAAGCAGCCCCAGCATTTT.